The entry that follows covers one T cell receptor (beta chain) sequence. Its antigen has not been determined. No much larger clone is present one base from it, and per-base qualities are unavailable. The CDR3 runs 17 amino acids, cysteine and phenylalanine included. Of all the DNA, just the CDR3 is kept, 51 bases in frame from base 1. What this sample's treatment or condition label stands for: about 20 received Ad26.COV2.S at low or high dose, single or two shots; roughly 5 received placebo; per-sample allocation not given. Repertoires of vaccine and placebo recipients were sequenced from samples collected on day 63 after the first injection. In Cohort 1b, around 25 adults aged 18-55 years were enrolled at a single site in Boston, USA, between 29 July and 7 August 2020. Ad26.COV2.S consisted of a replication-incompetent adenovirus type 26 vector by which a prefusion-stabilized SARS-CoV-2 spike protein from the original Wuhan strain was expressed.

The source of the sample is a study of Ad26.COV2.S vaccination and SARS-CoV-2 variants listed by TCRdb under 2021. A note on the overall study: Vaccine-arm donors came from COV1001, a multicentre, randomized, double-blind, placebo-controlled phase I-IIa trial of Ad26.COV2.S in healthy adults. Dosing of Ad26.COV2.S was intramuscular, at either 5x10^10 or 1x10^11 viral particles, delivered as one shot or as two shots spaced 56 days apart. TCRbeta repertoire sequencing served as the tool for gauging how specific and how broad the SARS-CoV-2-reactive T cell receptors were following Ad26.COV2.S vaccination. A total of 32 samples were included in the TCR-sequenced set, comprising around 19 Ad26.COV2.S vaccine recipients, 5 placebo recipients and 8 SARS-CoV-2 convalescent individuals. Trial participants were randomized into five groups of five: low-dose or high-dose Ad26.COV2.S given once or twice, or placebo on both occasions. Throughout the experiments and outcome assessment, investigators stayed blinded to trial group allocation. The investigation overall reported the following: The authors noted that total T cell responses may have been underestimated by the TCR breadth and depth analyses. After vaccination, substantial breadth of spike-specific CD8+ and CD4+ T cell responses was reported. Vaccine and placebo recipients had similar non-spike TCR breadth, a finding consistent with the vaccine containing only spike. Higher spike-specific TCR breadth was observed in Ad26.COV2.S recipients than in placebo recipients (P = 0.0014). Comparing responses between vaccine doses or regimens was not something the study was powered to do.

TCRbeta CDR3 regions were sequenced with the immunoSEQ Assay. After extraction, genomic DNA underwent amplification by bias-controlled multiplex PCR, followed by high-throughput sequencing. Processing in the source paper ran as follows. To quantify the absolute abundance of each unique TCRbeta CDR3 region, sequences were collapsed and filtered. T cell fraction was estimated by normalization of TCRbeta template counts to usable DNA, with usable DNA being measured through amplification of reference genes present in all nucleated cells. Repertoire TCRs were annotated as SARS-CoV-2-specific by exact matching of V gene, CDR3 amino acid sequence and J gene to a known reactive TCR set. The reference SARS-CoV-2 TCR set came from MIRA and was filtered for enrichment in COVID-19-positive ImmuneCODE repertoires, removing public or cross-reactive TCRs. Drawing on the MIRA antigens, annotated TCRs were analysed further at the level of specific ORF or position within ORF. Breadth was defined as annotated unique rearrangements over total unique productive rearrangements; depth was the summed frequency of those rearrangements. TCR breadth was compared between groups using two-sided Wilcoxon rank-sum tests. The table comes from immuneACCESS by way of TCRdb, which keeps in-frame sequences with V and J called. Part of the clones is missing from these tables; in studies checked, under half for an unresolved V gene and the rest for unknown reasons. V and J calls and clone size are given by that table; D and trimming were obtained from the DNA. The sample records about 320,000 clones, around four fifths of which are singletons. The ten most abundant clones make up approximately 2% of the sample.

This TCR came from a person aged 18-60 years who received the Ad26.COV2.S COVID-19 vaccine or a placebo. The chain is assembled from TRBV21-1 and TRBJ2-3. TRBV21-1 is reported as a pseudogene. The sequencing used peripheral blood, collected in a trial of Ad26.COV2.S vaccine versus placebo. The CDR3: CASSIYGAGTGTDTQYF. The bases read TGTGCCAGCAGCATATACGGGGCAGGCACAGGCACAGATACGCAGTATTTT.